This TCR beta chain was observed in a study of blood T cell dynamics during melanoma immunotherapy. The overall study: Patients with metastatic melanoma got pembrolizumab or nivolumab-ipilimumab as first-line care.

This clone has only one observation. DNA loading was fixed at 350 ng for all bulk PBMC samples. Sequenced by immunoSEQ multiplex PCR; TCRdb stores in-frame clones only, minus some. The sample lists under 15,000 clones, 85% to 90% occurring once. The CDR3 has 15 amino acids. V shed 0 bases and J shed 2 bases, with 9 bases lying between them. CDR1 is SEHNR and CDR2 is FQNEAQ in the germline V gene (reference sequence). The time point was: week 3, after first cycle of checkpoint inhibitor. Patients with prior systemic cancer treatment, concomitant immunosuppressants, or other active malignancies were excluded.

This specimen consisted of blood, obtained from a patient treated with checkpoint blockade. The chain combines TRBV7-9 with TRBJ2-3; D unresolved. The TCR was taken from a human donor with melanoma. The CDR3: CASSLALMSTDTQYF. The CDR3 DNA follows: TGTGCCAGCAGCTTAGCGCTGATGTCCACAGATACGCAGTATTTT.